These 9 T cell receptor beta chains came from one sample sequenced in a study of metastatic and nonmetastatic thyroid tumors (dated by TCRdb to 2019 to 2021). No patient had received any treatment before thyroid surgery. Library preparation employed PCR. The sequencing machine was an Illumina HiSeq 4000. TCRdb reanalyzed the raw reads on its own, using fastp at Q25 for trimming and MiXCR for clone calling, and kept in-frame beta chains. The sample profile shows under 6,000 clones; under 35% of them were found once. The top ten clones comprise around a fifth of the sample. Specimen: adjacent normal tissue. The receptors were gathered from a female donor with papillary thyroid cancer or a benign thyroid nodule (not recorded which). Some clones in this sample may be carry-over from other donors' samples.

The J gene is TRBJ1-3, the V gene TRBV5-1; the D is unclear. The germline CDR1 and CDR2 sequences are SGHRS and YFSETQ. The CDR3 runs to 14 residues. V dropped 0 bases and J dropped 8 bases, with 12 bases sitting between them. The CDR3 DNA reads as TGCGCCAGCAGCTTGGGTGGTAGGAGAGACACCATATATTTT. It yields the protein CASSLGGRRDTIYF.

This clone qualifies as medium-sized. This rearrangement joins TRBV12-3 or TRBV12-4 to TRBJ2-7; TRBD1 matches at 10 bases. With 6 bases clipped from V and 6 bases from J, the junction kept 5 bases outside the gene matches. This CDR3 comprises 13 residues. CDR3 DNA: TGTGCCAGCAGCCCGGACAGGGGGGCCGAGCAGTACTTC. As protein: CASSPDRGAEQYF.

The chain couples TRBV10-1 to TRBJ2-7; no firm D call. The CDR3 has 16 amino acids. Trimming stripped 0 bases from V and 5 bases from J, with 17 bases between. CDR1 is WNHNN and CDR2 is SYGVQD in the germline V gene (reference sequence). The CDR3 reads CASSESSSCSVDEQYF. As DNA, the CDR3 is TGCGCCAGCAGTGAGTCGTCTTCGTGTAGTGTCGACGAGCAGTACTTC.

A note on this clone: One end of the junction varies from germline; a read error may be responsible. The chain combines TRBV12-3 or TRBV12-4 with TRBJ2-2, with D tentatively TRBD1 (5 bases). The CDR3 is 14 residues long. The CDR3 coding sequence is TGTGCCAGCAGTTTGGACAAGCCCACCAGGGAGCTGTTTTTT. This translates into CASSLDKPTRELFF.

This clone rates as medium-sized. This chain links TRBV29-1 with TRBJ2-5, with 11 bases matching TRBD1. The V gene's germline CDR1 is SQVTM and CDR2 ANQGSEA. J was trimmed by 5 bases and V by 6 bases; bases with no gene match: 8. The CDR3 extends over 14 amino acids. CDR3 sequence (DNA): TGCAGCGTAGGGACAGGGGGGGCTGGGGAGACCCAGTACTTC. Translation gives CSVGTGGAGETQYF.

By share, this clone counts as medium-sized. CDR3 sequence (DNA): TGTGCCAGCAGTGAATCTCTGGGGACTGAAGCTTTCTTT. Amino acid sequence: CASSESLGTEAFF. The chain uses TRBV2 and TRBJ1-1; D gene ambiguous. The CDR3 loop spans 13 amino acids. Trimming pared 2 bases from V and 5 bases from J, leaving 9 bases between. Germline V gene sequence: CDR1 SNHLY, CDR2 FYNNEI.

A few counts support this clone. The CDR3 is CASSYRGASGTEAFF. CDR3 DNA: TGTGCCAGCAGTTACAGGGGGGCGTCGGGCACTGAAGCTTTCTTT. The chain employs TRBV28 and TRBJ1-1, with 8 bases lining up with TRBD1. The CDR3 spans 15 residues. J was trimmed by 4 bases and V by 4 bases; bases with no gene match: 8. From germline, CDR1 is MDHEN and CDR2 SYDVKM.

This clone is medium-sized (0.01 to 0.1%) within its sample. The CDR3 protein is CSASPVLAAVREQFF. CDR3 in DNA: TGCAGTGCTAGTCCCGTTCTAGCGGCTGTACGGGAGCAGTTCTTC. V and J are TRBV20-1 and TRBJ2-1, with TRBD2 matching 7 bases. The V gene end was trimmed by 3 bases and the J gene end by 10 bases; junction bases not matched to a gene: 15. CDR3 size: 15 residues. CDR1 and CDR2 (germline): DFQATT, SNEGSKA (reference sequence).

The chain employs TRBV11-2 and TRBJ2-7, with TRBD2 matching 11 bases. CDR3 length equals 16 residues. V shed 5 bases, J shed 4 bases, and the junction held 10 bases outside the gene matches. The germline V gene has CDR1 SGHAT and CDR2 FQNNGV. In DNA, the CDR3 is TGTGCCAGCAGCCCAGGGACTAGCGGAGCCCCTTACGAGCAGTACTTC. Amino acid sequence: CASSPGTSGAPYEQYF.